This T cell receptor (beta chain) derives from a study of OX40 agonist ivuxolimab in advanced cancers. Assay: immunoSEQ multiplex PCR; the TCRdb copy retains only in-frame clones and omits some. The sample has approximately 52,000 clones; 70% to 85% are singletons. This CDR3 comprises 16 residues. Losses at the gene ends were 0 bases for V and 4 bases for J; bases not matched to a gene: 6. Germline values: CDR1 MNHEY, CDR2 SVGAGI. V usage is TRBV6-5 and J usage is TRBJ1-3; 7 bases fit TRBD1. The source is an adult with an advanced solid tumor such as melanoma, head and neck, liver or kidney cancer. The sample in question was CD4+ or CD8+ T cells sorted from blood, obtained in a trial of the OX40 agonist ivuxolimab. Here the CDR3 DNA reads TGTGCCAGCAGTTACTCTGGGACAGTGTGGGGAAACACCATATATTTT. As protein: CASSYSGTVWGNTIYF.